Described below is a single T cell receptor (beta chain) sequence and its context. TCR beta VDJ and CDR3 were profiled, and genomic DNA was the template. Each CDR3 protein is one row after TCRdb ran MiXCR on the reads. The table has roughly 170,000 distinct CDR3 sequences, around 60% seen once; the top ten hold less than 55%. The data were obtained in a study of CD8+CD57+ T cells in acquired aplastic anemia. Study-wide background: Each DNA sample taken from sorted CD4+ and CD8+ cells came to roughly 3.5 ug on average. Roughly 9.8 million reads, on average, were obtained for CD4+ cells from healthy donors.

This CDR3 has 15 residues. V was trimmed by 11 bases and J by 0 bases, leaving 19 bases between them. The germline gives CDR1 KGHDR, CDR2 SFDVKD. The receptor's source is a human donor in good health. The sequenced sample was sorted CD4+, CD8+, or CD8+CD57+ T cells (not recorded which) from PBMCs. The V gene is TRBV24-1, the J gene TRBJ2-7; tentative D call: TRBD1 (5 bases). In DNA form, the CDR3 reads TGTGCCAGCAGACCTTCAGGGTTGAGCTCCTACGAGCAGTACTTC. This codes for CASRPSGLSSYEQYF.